The 17 T cell receptor beta chains presented below share a single source sample, sequenced in a study of cytomegalovirus exposure and HLA in healthy donors. The table came from immunoSEQ multiplex PCR; TCRdb's copy has only in-frame clones and leaves some out. The table has about 170,000 clones, roughly 96% seen once. Source material: PBMCs. The receptors shown here come from a woman aged 18-35 years in good health and CMV-seronegative.

This clone appeared a single time. This chain connects TRBV2 to TRBJ1-2; D is perhaps TRBD1 (6 bases). V was clipped by 2 bases and J by 8 bases, with 15 bases between them. Germline values: CDR1 SNHLY, CDR2 FYNNEI. The CDR3 totals 14 residues. CDR3 residues: CASSERGTIWGYTF. CDR3 coding DNA: TGTGCCAGCAGTGAAAGGGGGACTATTTGGGGCTACACCTTC. Based on the CDR3 plus reference TRBV2 and TRBJ1-2, the full variable domain is EPEVTQTPSHQVTQMGQEVILRCVPISNHLYFYWYRQILGQKVEFLVSFYNNEISEKSEIFDDQFSVERPDGSNFTLKIRSTKLEDSAMYFCASSERGTIWGYTFGSGTRLTVV.

This chain joins TRBV5-1 and TRBJ1-1; 8 nucleotides line up with TRBD1. The CDR3 loop spans 15 amino acids. J gave up 1 base and V 4 bases, and 6 bases lay outside the gene matches. CDR1 SGHRS and CDR2 YFSETQ come from the germline V gene. The CDR3 DNA follows: TGCGCCAGCAGCCTGCAGGGGGCTCCGAACACTGAAGCTTTCTTT. This translates into CASSLQGAPNTEAFF.

The chain couples TRBV7-2 to TRBJ2-5, with unresolved D. With 0 bases removed from V and 1 base from J, the gap between germline ends came to 9 bases. Germline CDR1 is SGHTA and CDR2 is FQGNSA. The CDR3 sequence is 15 residues long. The CDR3 sequence is CASSLASTVQETQYF. The CDR3 DNA reads TGTGCCAGCAGCTTAGCGTCAACAGTCCAAGAGACCCAGTACTTC. Combining the CDR3 with reference TRBV7-2 and TRBJ2-5 gives the whole variable domain GAGVSQSPSNKVTEKGKDVELRCDPISGHTALYWYRQSLGQGLEFLIYFQGNSAPDKSGLPSDRFSAERTGGSVSTLTIQRTQQEDSAVYLCASSLASTVQETQYFGPGTRLLVL.

The chain couples TRBV4-2 to TRBJ1-5, with D perhaps matching TRBD1 (6 bases). V shed 0 bases and J shed 4 bases, with 13 bases lying between them. The CDR3 consists of 16 residues. Germline loops: CDR1 LGHNA, CDR2 YNFKEQ. The CDR3 DNA reads TGTGCCAGCAGCCAAGAGGGGGCAGGACAAAATCAGCCCCAGCATTTT. This translates into CASSQEGAGQNQPQHF.

The rearrangement uses TRBV6-6 and TRBJ2-5; 9 bases line up with TRBD1. J gave up 7 bases and V 6 bases, and 9 bases lay outside the gene matches. Germline loops: CDR1 MNHNY, CDR2 SVGAGI (reference sequence). The CDR3 runs to 14 residues. CDR3 coding DNA: TGTGCCAGCAGGTTCAACAGGGGGCGAGTGACCCAGTACTTC. Translation: CASRFNRGRVTQYF.

V usage is TRBV4-1 and J usage is TRBJ1-4, with D perhaps TRBD1 (6 bases). Looked up from germline, CDR1 is MGHRA and CDR2 is YSYEKL. The CDR3 is 15 residues long. The V end was cut by 1 base, the J end by 7 bases, with 13 bases between. The DNA of the CDR3 is TGCGCCAGCAGCCAAGTCCGGGGGGCGGGTGAAAAACTGTTTTTT. This translates into CASSQVRGAGEKLFF.

The genes are TRBV18 and TRBJ1-5, with 9 bases fitting TRBD1. Trimming at V came to 5 bases and at J to 9 bases, leaving 23 bases not matched to a gene. Germline V gene data show CDR1 as KGHSH and CDR2 as LQKENI. CDR3 length equals 19 residues. The CDR3 DNA sequence: TGTGCCAGCTCATCAGACAGAGATATACCCGGACAGGGGAGTGGGCCCCAGCATTTT. Translation: CASSSDRDIPGQGSGPQHF.

The gene calls are TRBV7-2 and TRBJ2-7; 9 bases agree with TRBD2. J lost 2 bases, V lost 1 base, and 3 bases had no gene match. This CDR3 spans 15 amino acids. The germline V gene has CDR1 SGHTA and CDR2 FQGNSA. The CDR3 sequence is CASSLGPSGTYEQYF. The CDR3 DNA sequence: TGTGCCAGCAGCTTAGGGCCTAGCGGGACCTACGAGCAGTACTTC. The full variable domain, in which reference TRBV7-2 and TRBJ2-7 provide the parts outside the CDR3, is GAGVSQSPSNKVTEKGKDVELRCDPISGHTALYWYRQSLGQGLEFLIYFQGNSAPDKSGLPSDRFSAERTGGSVSTLTIQRTQQEDSAVYLCASSLGPSGTYEQYFGPGTRLTVT.

This chain links TRBV6-6 with TRBJ2-7; 8 nucleotides agree with TRBD1. V shed 7 bases and J 3 bases; nucleotides not matched to a gene: 8. Germline values: CDR1 MNHNY, CDR2 SVGAGI (reference sequence). This CDR3 has 14 amino acids. The CDR3 DNA is TGTGCCAGCACCTGGGACAGGAACTACTACGAGCAGTACTTC. It specifies CASTWDRNYYEQYF.

This chain uses TRBV9 with TRBJ1-2; possible D gene TRBD1, 5 bases. With 0 bases removed from V and 8 bases from J, the gap between germline ends came to 20 bases. The CDR3 has 16 amino acids. CDR1 and CDR2 from the germline V gene are SGDLS and YYNGEE. The CDR3 region is CASSVGSPGLYGGYTF. In nucleotides, the CDR3 is TGTGCCAGCAGCGTAGGGTCTCCAGGGCTCTATGGGGGCTACACCTTC. Full variable domain (missing parts from reference TRBV9 and TRBJ1-2): DSGVTQTPKHLITATGQRVTLRCSPRSGDLSVYWYQQSLDQGLQFLIQYYNGEERAKGNILERFSAQQFPDLHSELNLSSLELGDSALYFCASSVGSPGLYGGYTFGSGTRLTVV.

V is TRBV13 and J is TRBJ2-2; possibly TRBD1 for D (6 bases). Germline assignment: CDR1 PRHDT and CDR2 FYEKMQ (reference sequence). V shed 1 base and J shed 6 bases, with 9 bases lying between them. The CDR3 covers 14 residues. The CDR3 bases are TGTGCCAGCAGCTTAGACAGGGCCCCCGGGGAGCTGTTTTTT. Encoded protein: CASSLDRAPGELFF.

V and J are TRBV7-2 and TRBJ2-2, with a tentative D call TRBD1 (6 bases). The V gene lost 4 bases and the J gene lost 0 bases, with 15 bases spanning the gap. Germline V gene sequence: CDR1 SGHTA, CDR2 FQGNSA. The CDR3 consists of 17 residues. For the CDR3, the DNA is TGTGCCAGCAGCTCGCCAGGGGCTTGGGCGAACACCGGGGAGCTGTTTTTT. It codes for CASSSPGAWANTGELFF.

The rearrangement joins TRBV4-1 to TRBJ1-5; 7 bases fit TRBD1. V was clipped by 4 bases and J by 2 bases; unmatched bases: 2. This CDR3 is built from 14 residues. Germline V CDR1 and CDR2: MGHRA, YSYEKL. CDR3 sequence (DNA): TGCGCCAGCAGCCTCGACAGGGGCAATCAGCCCCAGCATTTT. Its protein is CASSLDRGNQPQHF.

The rearrangement uses TRBV4-1 and TRBJ2-3, with D perhaps TRBD1 (5 bases). The germline V gene has CDR1 MGHRA and CDR2 YSYEKL. There are 15 residues in the CDR3. V gave up 2 bases and J gave up 2 bases, with 11 bases separating them. The chain's CDR3 is CASSQTQGHTDTQYF. The CDR3 nucleotides read TGCGCCAGCAGCCAAACTCAGGGCCACACAGATACGCAGTATTTT.

This clone occurred once. The chain employs TRBV19 and TRBJ2-1, with D maybe TRBD2 (6 bases). V was clipped by 7 bases and J by 8 bases, with 24 bases between them. The CDR3 is 16 amino acids. CDR1 LNHDA and CDR2 SQIVND come from the germline V gene (reference sequence). CDR3: CASTRRGTEVWDEQFF. CDR3 sequence (DNA): TGTGCCAGTACCCGTCGGGGGACCGAGGTATGGGATGAGCAGTTCTTC. Drawing the rest from reference TRBV19 and TRBJ2-1, the complete variable domain is DGGITQSPKYLFRKEGQNVTLSCEQNLNHDAMYWYRQDPGQGLRLIYYSQIVNDFQKGDIAEGYSVSREKKESFPLTVTSAQKNPTAFYLCASTRRGTEVWDEQFFGPGTRLTVL.

The V gene is TRBV5-6, the J gene TRBJ2-3; TRBD1 is a possible D gene (5 bases). The CDR3 has 15 residues. With 4 bases removed from V and 2 bases from J, the gap between germline ends came to 14 bases. Germline loops: CDR1 SGHDT, CDR2 YYEEEE. CDR3 sequence: CASSLSGLVTDTQYF. The CDR3 coding sequence is TGTGCCAGCAGCCTATCAGGGTTAGTCACAGATACGCAGTATTTT.

The chain is built from TRBV5-1 and TRBJ1-2; 11 positions agree with TRBD1. V was clipped by 0 bases and J by 5 bases; unmatched bases: 3. Germline V gene sequence: CDR1 SGHRS, CDR2 YFSETQ. This CDR3 is 15 amino acids long. CDR3 region: CASSLDRDRGYGYTF. The CDR3, as DNA: TGCGCCAGCAGCTTGGACCGGGACAGGGGGTATGGCTACACCTTC.